Listed below are T cell receptor beta chains from one sample, sequenced in a study of blood T cells in healthy people across ages. TCRdb re-called the 5' RACE reads through MiXCR, storing one row per CDR3 protein. The sample shows around 1.7 million distinct CDR3 sequences, roughly 27% of them seen only once. Sequencing was carried out using blood. The receptors stem from a woman aged 25 to 39 in good health. Each CDR3 is given with its conserved first and last residue. D genes are given only for firm matches. Clone size, where shown, is once, few, many, or a class for clones that have expanded.

TRBV5-6,.,TRBJ2-7,.,CASSSLEPLAYEQYF,TGTGCCAGCAGCTCTCTGGAACCCCTGGCCTACGAGCAGTACTTC
TRBV7-2,many,TRBJ2-7,TRBD1,CASTQRGGRFYEQYF,TGTGCCAGCACCCAACGAGGGGGCCGTTTTTACGAGCAGTACTTC
TRBV27,.,TRBJ2-3,TRBD2,CASSLRSSGRSTDTQYF,TGTGCCAGCAGTTTGCGTTCTAGCGGGAGAAGCACAGATACGCAGTATTTT
TRBV2,many,TRBJ2-1,TRBD1,CASIPDRGNEQFF,TGTGCCAGCATTCCGGACAGGGGCAATGAGCAGTTCTTC
TRBV29-1,.,TRBJ1-2,.,CRGGSDNYGYTF,TGCAGGGGAGGGTCCGACAACTATGGCTACACCTTC
TRBV10-1,.,TRBJ2-3,TRBD2,CASSPGLAGRTDAQYF,TGCGCCAGCAGCCCCGGACTAGCGGGGCGGACAGATGCGCAGTATTTT
TRBV20-1,.,TRBJ1-5,.,CSGGRGRQPQHF,TGCAGTGGGGGGAGGGGTCGGCAGCCCCAGCATTTT
TRBV2,.,TRBJ1-4,TRBD1,CASTTGQGIEKLFF,TGTGCCAGCACCACCGGACAGGGTATTGAAAAACTGTTTTTT
TRBV14,.,TRBJ1-1,.,CASSLSVITEAFF,TGTGCCAGCAGCCTCTCGGTGATCACTGAAGCTTTCTTT
TRBV20-1,.,TRBJ2-1,TRBD2,CSARGERSGGQYNEQFF,TGCAGTGCTAGAGGGGAACGTAGCGGGGGGCAATACAATGAGCAGTTCTTC
TRBV5-1,.,TRBJ1-1,TRBD1,CASSWWGQDTEAFF,TGCGCCAGCAGCTGGTGGGGACAGGACACTGAAGCTTTCTTT
TRBV12-3/TRBV12-4,.,TRBJ2-7,.,CASSFKYQDEQYF,TGTGCCAGCAGTTTCAAGTACCAGGACGAGCAGTACTTC
TRBV7-2,few,TRBJ2-1,.,CASSRGVGINEQFF,TGTGCCAGCAGCCGGGGCGTAGGGATTAATGAGCAGTTCTTC
TRBV10-3,many,TRBJ1-2,TRBD1,CATARDSYYGYTF,TGTGCCACCGCTCGGGACAGTTACTATGGCTACACCTTC
TRBV20-1,.,TRBJ2-1,TRBD2,CSAWVVAGGGEQFF,TGCAGTGCTTGGGTGGTAGCGGGAGGCGGTGAGCAGTTCTTC
TRBV11-2,few,TRBJ2-3,.,CASSFYRRGTDTQYF,TGTGCCAGCAGCTTTTATCGACGAGGGACAGATACGCAGTATTTT
TRBV18,many,TRBJ2-3,.,CASSQNGQRTDTQYF,TGTGCCAGCTCACAAAACGGACAGCGCACAGATACGCAGTATTTT
TRBV6-1,few,TRBJ1-1,TRBD1,CASNRGLEAFF,TGTGCCAGCAACAGGGGGCTGGAAGCTTTCTTT
TRBV14,.,TRBJ1-1,.,CASSQGRQWKNTEAFF,TGTGCCAGCAGCCAGGGCCGGCAGTGGAAGAACACTGAAGCTTTCTTT
TRBV7-2,many,TRBJ2-7,.,CASSLVGLNYEQYF,TGTGCCAGCAGCTTAGTGGGGCTAAACTACGAGCAGTACTTC
TRBV9,.,TRBJ2-5,TRBD1,CASSKGAEETQYF,TGTGCCAGCAGCAAGGGGGCGGAGGAGACCCAGTACTTC
TRBV2,few,TRBJ2-1,TRBD2,CANDLSGRSYNEQFF,TGTGCCAACGACCTAAGCGGGAGATCCTACAATGAGCAGTTCTTC
TRBV20-1,.,TRBJ2-7,TRBD2,CSARDRTSGENEQYF,TGCAGTGCTAGAGATAGAACGAGCGGGGAAAACGAGCAGTACTTC
TRBV20-1,few,TRBJ2-5,.,CSARQREETQYF,TGCAGTGCTAGGCAGAGGGAGGAGACCCAGTACTTC
TRBV29-1,many,TRBJ1-5,TRBD1,CSVQLGQGAIQPQHF,TGCAGCGTTCAACTCGGACAGGGCGCTATTCAGCCCCAGCATTTT
TRBV9,.,TRBJ2-1,.,CASNDLGQAYNEQFF,TGTGCCAGCAACGATCTGGGGCAGGCCTACAATGAGCAGTTCTTC
TRBV9,.,TRBJ2-7,.,CASSVGEQADYEQYF,TGTGCCAGCAGCGTAGGGGAGCAGGCGGACTACGAGCAGTACTTC
TRBV4-1,few,TRBJ2-1,TRBD1,CASSQVWAGGVSSYNEQFF,TGCGCCAGCAGCCAAGTTTGGGCAGGGGGTGTTAGCTCCTACAATGAGCAGTTCTTC
TRBV20-1,few,TRBJ1-6,.,CSARGDFSYNSPLHF,TGCAGTGCTAGGGGGGATTTCTCCTATAATTCACCCCTCCACTTT
TRBV28,.,TRBJ1-5,.,CASSVSHNQPQHF,TGTGCCAGCAGTGTATCACACAATCAGCCCCAGCATTTT
TRBV6-2/TRBV6-3,few,TRBJ1-1,.,CASSLFNTEAFF,TGTGCCAGCAGCCTATTCAACACTGAAGCTTTCTTT
TRBV5-1,few,TRBJ2-5,.,CASCKGTTGGGETQYF,TGCGCCAGCTGCAAAGGGACAACAGGGGGGGGAGAGACCCAGTACTTC
TRBV20-1,.,TRBJ2-7,.,CSAERGLGGYSYEQYF,TGCAGCGCAGAAAGGGGACTCGGGGGTTATTCCTACGAGCAGTACTTC
TRBV29-1,.,TRBJ1-2,.,CSVELQDYGYTF,TGCAGCGTTGAGCTTCAGGACTATGGCTACACCTTC
TRBV29-1,.,TRBJ2-1,TRBD2,CSVPTSGRAGNEQFF,TGCAGCGTTCCAACTAGCGGGAGGGCTGGCAATGAGCAGTTCTTC
TRBV12-3/TRBV12-4,few,TRBJ1-1,.,CASTWGREAFF,TGTGCCAGCACCTGGGGACGGGAAGCTTTCTTT
TRBV20-1,many,TRBJ1-6,TRBD1,CSAARQGVRNSPLHF,TGCAGTGCTGCCCGACAGGGGGTCCGGAATTCACCCCTCCACTTT
TRBV20-1,.,TRBJ1-4,TRBD1,CSAVDRDNEKLFF,TGCAGTGCCGTGGACAGGGATAACGAAAAACTGTTTTTT